Listed below are T cell receptor beta chains from one sample, sequenced in a study of PD-1 blockade in mismatch repair-deficient tumors. Assay used: immunoSEQ multiplex PCR; TCRdb lists only in-frame clones, some missing. In the table there are 35,000 or so clones, 70% to 90% of which are singletons. Source: peripheral blood, taken about 81 weeks after starting pembrolizumab. The receptors were sampled from an adult with mismatch repair-deficient cancer. Both conserved end residues are part of each CDR3. The D gene is left open where the match is weak. Clone size appears in some rows only: once, few, many, or a class for an expanded clone.

>few|13|TRBV7-9|TRBJ1-2|-
CASSSPRTYGYTF
TGTGCCAGCAGCTCCCCCCGGACTTATGGCTACACCTTC
>-|14|TRBV6-1|TRBJ2-7|-
CASRSRHTYYEQYF
TGTGCCAGCAGGAGCAGGCATACATATTACGAGCAGTACTTC
>-|13|TRBV5-4|TRBJ2-7|-
CASSPLGSYEQYF
TGTGCCAGCAGCCCCTTGGGTTCCTACGAGCAGTACTTC
>-|15|TRBV5-6|TRBJ1-4|TRBD1
CASSSYIDREEKLFF
TGTGCCAGCAGCTCGTATATCGACAGGGAGGAAAAACTGTTTTTT
>-|15|TRBV29-1|TRBJ2-1|TRBD2
CSVEGTSGILGEQFF
TGCAGCGTTGAAGGGACTAGCGGGATTCTCGGTGAGCAGTTCTTC
>once|15|TRBV7-9|TRBJ2-7|-
CASSPGGSVNYEQYF
TGTGCCAGCAGCCCCGGTGGTAGCGTGAACTACGAGCAGTACTTC
>-|16|TRBV11-3|TRBJ2-5|TRBD1
CASSPAGTGGKETQYF
TGTGCCAGCAGCCCTGCCGGGACAGGGGGTAAAGAGACCCAGTACTTC
>-|14|TRBV7-2|TRBJ2-7|TRBD1
CASLIGTGSYEQYF
TGTGCCAGCTTAATCGGGACAGGCTCCTACGAGCAGTACTTC
>-|14|TRBV10-3|TRBJ1-2|TRBD1
CAISNRGQGFGYTF
TGTGCCATCAGCAATCGGGGACAGGGTTTCGGCTACACCTTC
>-|15|TRBV2|TRBJ2-1|TRBD2
CASSVASGAYNEQFF
TGTGCCAGCAGTGTGGCTAGCGGGGCTTACAATGAGCAGTTCTTC
>-|15|TRBV6-1|TRBJ2-3|TRBD2
CASSELAGTTDTQYF
TGTGCCAGCAGTGAACTAGCGGGCACCACAGATACGCAGTATTTT
>-|16|TRBV6-1|TRBJ1-5|-
CASSEWGFEDNQPQHF
TGTGCCAGCAGTGAGTGGGGGTTCGAGGACAATCAGCCCCAGCATTTT
>-|15|TRBV6-4|TRBJ2-1|-
CASSGGSGPFNEQFF
TGTGCCAGCAGTGGGGGGAGCGGGCCCTTCAATGAGCAGTTCTTC
>-|15|TRBV9|TRBJ2-6|TRBD2
CASSRGGAGANVLTF
TGTGCCAGCAGCCGTGGGGGGGCTGGGGCCAACGTCCTGACTTTC
>-|15|TRBV27|TRBJ1-2|-
CASRVGGGSSYGYTF
TGTGCCAGCAGGGTGGGTGGGGGCAGCTCATATGGCTACACCTTC
>-|14|TRBV11-1|TRBJ2-1|-
CASSLAGVYNEQFF
TGTGCCAGCAGCTTAGCGGGGGTTTACAATGAGCAGTTCTTC
>-|16|TRBV9|TRBJ2-3|-
CASSVLGGTPTDTQYF
TGTGCCAGCAGCGTACTCGGTGGGACCCCGACAGATACGCAGTATTTT